The rows below give T cell receptor beta chains drawn from one sample of a study of blood T cell repertoires in COVID-19. Produced via immunoSEQ multiplex PCR; TCRdb's table is partial and in-frame only. This table holds around 160,000 clones, 80% to 90% found once. Source material: peripheral blood. The source of these receptors is a human donor in a cohort sampled during active COVID-19. Each CDR3 is given without its conserved first and last residue. Size is stated for part of the rows, as once, few or many counts, or as a class when the clone is expanded.

v_call cdr3_length clone_size cdr3_aa
TRBV10-3 11 . AISEPDSDTQY
TRBV7-2 14 . ASSFLETGGLGEQF
TRBV15 11 . ATSRQGGGEAF
TRBV4-3 14 . ASSQERARVGGELF
TRBV9 13 . ASSLGQGPQETQY
TRBV30 12 many AWGRGNSGNTIY
TRBV11-1 13 . ASSLAAQGASPLH
TRBV7-6 14 . ASSPTPDSPYNEQF
TRBV19 10 . ASPGVGYEQY
TRBV2 14 . ASSEMGTGLNQPQH
TRBV29-1 15 few SVGGFGRQGLADGYT
TRBV5-4 13 . ASSLTGASTDTQY
TRBV19 11 . ASAGQGAGELF
TRBV6-2/TRBV6-3 14 . ASSYNPQRHNQPQH
TRBV12-5 12 . ASGLGTVNTEAF
TRBV6-6 11 . ASSRGQNYGYT
TRBV5-1 10 . ASSFPLDTQY
TRBV19 13 . ASSIPGDSYNEQF
TRBV9 14 . ASSGTGGKRTGELF
TRBV10-3 14 . AISEPGQGGGTEAF
TRBV5-5 14 many ASSLGLAGGQETQY
TRBV28 11 . ASRPGGDEKLF
TRBV7-8 14 . ASSIYSGGSTGELF
TRBV5-1 12 . ASSVEHSGNTIY
TRBV5-1 13 once ASSLEGTGGGEQY
TRBV5-1 13 . ASSVTGVWNTEAF
TRBV5-1 14 . ASSHQRVSGANVLT
TRBV11-2 13 once ASSLRTDSPYEQY
TRBV29-1 11 . SVSPGRGEGYT
TRBV5-1 11 . ASSLPLSYEQY
TRBV4-1 18 . ASSQSLGQGGISGANVLT
TRBV12-3/TRBV12-4 11 few ASSLGLQESTI
TRBV9 11 . ASSVSSGNTIY
TRBV7-6 15 . ASSPYGTGGAKETQY
TRBV29-1 10 . SFLSSGNTIY
TRBV4-3 16 . ASSQAAEAGGWAYGYT
TRBV6-6 13 . ASSNPQGGNYEQY
TRBV5-8 13 few ASSLPNWASEKLF
TRBV28 10 . ASEGRSQPQH
TRBV6-1 14 once ASSEVGGQGNYGYT
TRBV7-2 15 . ASSSGGGLLAKNIQY
TRBV2 13 once ASSEAAGGPYEQF
TRBV7-8 14 . ASSPRRLAGAYEQY
TRBV10-3 13 . AISDIRQRNTEAF
TRBV5-4 13 once ASSPEGQGTYGYT
TRBV15 13 . ATSRSGASTDTQY
TRBV18 13 . ASSPGVTVTGELF
TRBV5-8 10 . ASSPWGRGYT
TRBV5-6 12 . ASSSTTGAGGYT
TRBV12-3/TRBV12-4 11 . ASSWDRNTEAF
TRBV14 13 . ASSQFRVGNTEAF
TRBV11-2 12 . ASSLQGASYGYT
TRBV5-4 13 . ASSLARGAHETQY
TRBV5-5 10 . ASSFRGETQY
TRBV27 14 few ASSYAAGTVTYEQY
TRBV27 14 . ASATGPGGSNQPQH
TRBV7-9 12 . ASSSFDRGHEQY